The 29 T cell receptor beta chains in this list originate from one sample, sequenced in a study of blood T cell repertoires in COVID-19. Sequenced by immunoSEQ multiplex PCR; TCRdb stores in-frame clones only, minus some. The table has over 100,000 clones, around nine tenths seen once. The specimen was peripheral blood. The receptors derive from a woman aged 50 to 60 with COVID-19, enrolled during active disease.

This chain uses TRBV6-2 or TRBV6-3 with TRBJ1-1; D gene uncertain. Trimming left V 2 bases short and J 2 bases short, with 9 bases between. Germline CDR1 reads MNHEY; CDR2 reads SVGEGT. This CDR3 has 14 amino acids. In DNA form, the CDR3 reads TGTGCCAGCAGTTACACGTGGGCTAACACTGAAGCTTTCTTT. Translating gives CASSYTWANTEAFF.

V usage is TRBV5-1 and J usage is TRBJ2-3, with 10 bases identical to TRBD2. Germline CDR1 is SGHRS and CDR2 is YFSETQ. The CDR3 contains 16 residues. V was pared by 2 bases and J by 3 bases, with 6 bases of the junction left unmatched. CDR3 protein: CASSFSAGGITDTQYF. In nucleotides, the CDR3 is TGCGCCAGCAGCTTTTCAGCGGGGGGGATAACAGATACGCAGTATTTT.

This chain connects TRBV10-1 to TRBJ1-2; D remains ambiguous. Between the trimmed V and J ends, which lost 0 bases and 4 bases, there was a span of 6 bases. This CDR3 contains 13 residues. Per the germline V gene, CDR1 is WNHNN and CDR2 is SYGVQD (reference sequence). CDR3 in DNA: TGCGCCAGCAGTGAGTCGTCCGGCTATGGCTACACCTTC. Protein: CASSESSGYGYTF.

This clone was seen just once. The chain uses TRBV24-1 and TRBJ1-6, with 9 positions matching TRBD1. The CDR3 extends over 14 amino acids. Germline V gene data show CDR1 as KGHDR and CDR2 as SFDVKD. After removal of 9 bases from V and 5 bases from J, the junction contained 4 bases not matched to a gene. CDR3 nucleotide sequence: TGTGCCACCTCCACAGGGGGCGATAATTCACCCCTCCACTTT. Protein sequence: CATSTGGDNSPLHF.

The chain has TRBV4-3 and TRBJ1-3; D gene ambiguous. Germline-derived CDR1 and CDR2 are LGHNA and YSLEER. V was cut by 4 bases and J by 4 bases, with 14 bases left in between. The CDR3 is 15 amino acids. CDR3 in DNA: TGCGCCAGCAGCCGAAGCCGGGAATCCGGAAACACCATATATTTT. Its translation is CASSRSRESGNTIYF.

The chain recombines TRBV9 with TRBJ2-3, with D perhaps TRBD2 (6 bases). Germline CDR1 SGDLS, CDR2 YYNGEE. The V end was cut by 1 base, the J end by 4 bases, with 13 bases between. This CDR3 is 15 amino acids long. The CDR3 DNA is TGTGCCAGCAGCGTAAACGCGGGGAGAGCAGATACGCAGTATTTT. This sequence encodes CASSVNAGRADTQYF.

The chain employs TRBV5-4 and TRBJ2-3; D not resolved. Between the trimmed V and J ends, which lost 4 bases and 7 bases, there was a span of 22 bases. The CDR3 runs to 16 residues. Germline loops: CDR1 SGHNT, CDR2 YYREEE (reference sequence). This chain's CDR3 is CASSHSGELNVNTQYF. CDR3 DNA: TGTGCCAGCAGCCACTCCGGAGAACTGAACGTGAATACGCAGTATTTT.

This chain uses TRBV28 with TRBJ1-5; 10 nucleotides line up with TRBD1. This CDR3 contains 16 residues. V lost 3 bases to trimming and J lost 3 bases; unmatched junction nucleotides: 5. Germline loops: CDR1 MDHEN, CDR2 SYDVKM. This chain's CDR3 is CASSFGDRGLNQPQHF. Written as DNA, the CDR3 is TGTGCCAGCAGTTTCGGGGACAGGGGCCTCAATCAGCCCCAGCATTTT.

This rearrangement joins TRBV9 to TRBJ1-1; D is unresolved. The V and J ends lost 3 bases and 8 bases respectively, with 11 bases between them. The CDR3 loop spans 12 amino acids. From germline, CDR1 is SGDLS and CDR2 YYNGEE. The CDR3 reads CASSEEGNEAFF. CDR3 in DNA: TGTGCCAGCAGCGAAGAGGGCAACGAAGCTTTCTTT.

The J gene is TRBJ2-3, the V gene TRBV7-2, with D perhaps matching TRBD2 (5 bases). With 2 bases removed from V and 3 bases from J, the gap between germline ends came to 15 bases. Germline V gene data show CDR1 as SGHTA and CDR2 as FQGNSA. This CDR3 comprises 16 residues. The CDR3 loop is CASSLYVQRRTDTQYF. For the CDR3, the DNA is TGTGCCAGCAGCTTATACGTCCAGCGGAGGACAGATACGCAGTATTTT.

The chain has TRBV6-5 and TRBJ2-7; weak D call: TRBD1 (6 bases). In germline, CDR1 is MNHEY, CDR2 SVGAGI. The CDR3 runs to 14 residues. V lost 9 bases and J 3 bases, leaving 18 bases between the germline ends. The DNA of the CDR3 is TGTGCCAGTACGATTCAGGGGCGCGACTACGAGCAGTACTTC. This encodes CASTIQGRDYEQYF.

The chain combines TRBV12-3 or TRBV12-4 with TRBJ1-4; 7 bases agree with TRBD1. After removal of 6 bases from V and 8 bases from J, the junction contained 0 bases not matched to a gene. The CDR3 has 11 residues. The CDR3 bases are TGTGCCAGCAGACAGGGGGAAAAACTGTTTTTT. It encodes CASRQGEKLFF.

This chain joins TRBV11-2 and TRBJ2-3, with 10 bases matching TRBD2. Per germline, CDR1 SGHAT and CDR2 FQNNGV. CDR3 size: 15 residues. The J segment lost 5 bases and the V segment lost 3 bases, leaving 5 bases of the junction unmatched. CDR3: CASSLERGGVDTQYF. CDR3 sequence (DNA): TGTGCCAGCAGCTTGGAGCGGGGGGGAGTAGATACGCAGTATTTT.

The rearrangement links TRBV7-2 to TRBJ2-1, with D unresolved. This CDR3 has 13 residues. The germline V gene encodes CDR1 SGHTA and CDR2 FQGNSA. The V end lost 2 bases, the J end lost 6 bases, and 8 bases lay between the germline ends. The CDR3 spells CASSLSLFNEQFF. For the CDR3, the DNA is TGTGCCAGCAGCTTATCCCTTTTCAATGAGCAGTTCTTC.

The J gene is TRBJ1-5, the V gene TRBV5-1, with D perhaps TRBD1 (5 bases). V was clipped by 0 bases and J by 8 bases, with 15 bases between them. Germline loops: CDR1 SGHRS, CDR2 YFSETQ. The CDR3 spans 15 residues. The CDR3 spells CASSLGVGSGKPQHF. The CDR3 nucleotides are TGCGCCAGCAGCTTGGGTGTGGGTTCAGGGAAGCCCCAGCATTTT. Together with reference TRBV5-1 and TRBJ1-5, the CDR3 gives the full variable domain: KAGVTQTPRYLIKTRGQQVTLSCSPISGHRSVSWYQQTPGQGLQFLFEYFSETQRNKGNFPGRFSGRQFSNSRSEMNVSTLELGDSALYLCASSLGVGSGKPQHFGDGTRLSIL.

V and J are TRBV4-1 and TRBJ2-3, with a weak D call TRBD2 (5 bases). Trimming cost V 1 base and J 4 bases, with 9 bases left between them. This CDR3 contains 14 residues. CDR1 and CDR2 (germline): MGHRA, YSYEKL. The CDR3 loop reads CASSQAGFPDTQYF. CDR3 DNA sequence: TGCGCCAGCAGCCAAGCGGGGTTCCCAGATACGCAGTATTTT.

V usage is TRBV5-1 and J usage is TRBJ1-2, with a weak D call TRBD1 (6 bases). Trimming removed 2 bases from V and 8 bases from J, with 10 bases in between. Germline lookup yields CDR1 SGHRS and CDR2 YFSETQ. The CDR3 has 12 amino acids. The CDR3 sequence: CASSLTGSGYTF. DNA of the CDR3: TGCGCCAGCAGCTTAACAGGGAGCGGCTACACCTTC.

V usage is TRBV3-1 (or the pseudogene TRBV3-2) and J usage is TRBJ1-1; D ambiguous. The CDR3 has 14 residues. Germline-derived CDR1 and CDR2 are LGHDT and YNNKEL (reference sequence). V lost 0 bases and J 8 bases, leaving 13 bases between the germline ends. CDR3 coding DNA: TGTGCCAGCAGCCAAGAGAGGGAGACACCCGAAGCTTTCTTT. Encoded protein: CASSQERETPEAFF.

The chain has TRBV19 and TRBJ2-7; D is perhaps TRBD1 (6 bases). The CDR3 contains 13 residues. Germline CDR1 is LNHDA and CDR2 is SQIVND (reference sequence). V was pared by 5 bases and J by 4 bases, with 12 bases between. The CDR3 sequence: CASSSDRIYEQYF. CDR3 DNA: TGTGCCAGTAGTTCAGACAGGATTTACGAGCAGTACTTC.

The gene calls are TRBV6-1 and TRBJ1-6; 7 positions match TRBD1. The length of the CDR3 is 16 residues. The trim removed 0 bases at V and 10 bases at J, leaving 9 bases unmatched. Germline V lookup: CDR1 MNHNS, CDR2 SASEGT. The CDR3 nucleotides are TGTGCCAGCAGTGAAGCGGGGGCAGGGGGTCGATCACCCCTCCACTTT. This encodes CASSEAGAGGRSPLHF.

J is TRBJ2-3 and V is TRBV28; TRBD1 is a possible D gene (6 bases). V was pared by 7 bases and J by 0 bases, with 11 bases between. The germline CDR1 and CDR2 sequences are MDHEN and SYDVKM. The CDR3 runs to 14 residues. DNA of the CDR3: TGTGCCAGCAACGACAGGACTAGCACAGATACGCAGTATTTT. Protein: CASNDRTSTDTQYF.

This clone is a singleton in its sample. The gene calls are TRBV10-3 and TRBJ1-4; no clear D. The ends were cut back, 0 bases at V and 0 bases at J, with 14 bases in the middle. This CDR3 is built from 18 residues. Per the germline V gene, CDR1 is ENHRY and CDR2 is SYGVKD. The CDR3 nucleotides are TGTGCCATCAGTGAGTCAAGAGGTCCGCTTGCAACTAATGAAAAACTGTTTTTT. Protein product: CAISESRGPLATNEKLFF.

The V and J genes are TRBV7-9 and TRBJ2-1; a weak D match, TRBD2 (6 bases). The CDR3 length is 15 residues. Germline-derived CDR1 and CDR2 are SEHNR and FQNEAQ (reference sequence). V was pared by 4 bases and J by 6 bases, with 16 bases between. In DNA, the CDR3 is TGTGCCAGCAGCTCCCTAGCGTCGTATGGCAATGAGCAGTTCTTC. Its protein is CASSSLASYGNEQFF.

The V and J genes are TRBV11-3 and TRBJ1-3, with D hard to call. Germline loops: CDR1 SGHNT, CDR2 YENEEA. The CDR3 totals 14 residues. V was pared by 5 bases and J by 1 base, with 9 bases between. CDR3 sequence: CASSRWRSGNTIYF. The CDR3 DNA reads as TGTGCCAGCAGCCGATGGAGATCTGGAAACACCATATATTTT.

The CDR3 protein is CASSEGWANTEAFF. The CDR3 DNA follows: TGTGCCAGCAGTGAAGGGTGGGCCAACACTGAAGCTTTCTTT. The chain combines TRBV6-1 with TRBJ1-1, with D unclear. The CDR3 is made up of 14 amino acids. The V gene's germline CDR1 is MNHNS and CDR2 SASEGT. Trimming took 1 base from V and 2 from J, leaving 8 bases between them.

The chain is built from TRBV14 and TRBJ1-4; no firm D call. Germline V CDR1 and CDR2: SGHDN, FVKESK. The CDR3 length is 15 residues. Trimming took off 0 bases at V and 3 bases at J, with 8 bases between the two ends. The CDR3 coding sequence is TGTGCCAGCAGCCAAGAGGGCCAGTCTAATGAAAAACTGTTTTTT. It yields the protein CASSQEGQSNEKLFF.

This clone was observed a few times. J is TRBJ2-7 and V is TRBV15, with D possibly TRBD2 on 6 matching bases. The V and J ends lost 5 bases and 6 bases respectively, with 17 bases between them. The CDR3 runs to 14 residues. Germline CDR1 and CDR2: LNHNV and YYDKDF (reference sequence). The CDR3 is CATSPGGISLEQYV. The CDR3 DNA reads TGTGCCACCAGCCCCGGAGGGATCAGCCTCGAGCAGTACGTC.

The genes are TRBV6-4 and TRBJ1-2; 12 nucleotides match TRBD1. V gave up 6 bases and J gave up 4 bases; unmatched junction bases: 3. This CDR3 spans 14 amino acids. Germline V gene data show CDR1 as MRHNA and CDR2 as SNTAGT. In DNA form, the CDR3 reads TGTGCCAGCAGACCGGGACAGGGGGCCTATGGCTACACCTTC. Translated: CASRPGQGAYGYTF.

The CDR3 DNA sequence: TGTGCCAGCAGGGGCAGGGGGCCCCCCTACGAGCAGTACTTC. Protein: CASRGRGPPYEQYF. The chain couples TRBV25-1 to TRBJ2-7, with 8 bases matching TRBD1. The CDR3 is made up of 14 amino acids. Germline-derived CDR1 and CDR2 are MGHDK and SYGVNS. The trim removed 6 bases at V and 2 bases at J, leaving 6 bases unmatched.